This TCR beta chain was recovered during a study of shared clonotypes between healthy human individuals. Libraries were prepared by immunoSEQ multiplex PCR; TCRdb keeps only in-frame clonotypes and omits some of them. The sample includes some 1,900,000 clones, 85% to 95% seen only once; the top ten take approximately 1.2%. General study findings and limits: Sampling covered blood only; tissue repertoires likely differ. Compared with clonotypes that all four donors shared, non-shared clonotypes had lower generation probabilities. Rarefaction showed sorted-subset sequencing was incomplete despite large depth.

As defined, naive CD8 cells were CD45RO-negative and positively selected for CCR7, with terminally differentiated effector memory CD45RA+ cells excluded. Germline assignment: CDR1 SGHRS and CDR2 YFSETQ. The CDR3 is made up of 14 amino acids. Losses at the gene ends were 5 bases for V and 3 bases for J; bases not matched to a gene: 4. Worth noting for this clone: Its specificity is not known.

Sequencing was carried out using naive CD8+ T cells sorted from blood. This sequence was found in a man aged 18 to 30 in good health. This rearrangement joins TRBV5-1 to TRBJ2-7; TRBD2 matches at 11 bases. CDR3 residues: CASRLAGGNYEQYF. The CDR3 bases are TGCGCCAGCAGGCTAGCGGGAGGAAACTACGAGCAGTACTTC.